A single T cell receptor beta chain is shown here with its context. What it binds is not known. Sequenced with the Oncomine TCR Beta short-read assay was DNA taken from cultured CD4+ T cells. TCRdb passed the PCR reads through MiXCR, listing each CDR3 protein once. The table records more than 6,500 distinct CDR3 sequences, over 40% of them present only once. The data originate from a study of vaccination and CD4 T cells after COVID-19. Treatment reported: roughly 10-day PBMC culture with coronavirus spike peptide pools or control peptides (ViraFEST assay). CD4+ T cells that came from the unexposed donor were collected before the COVID-19 pandemic (2011-2018). The sequence came from a human donor in good health. Sequencing used CD4+ T cells from blood, cultured in vitro.

The CDR3 region is CASMGQDSYEQYF. In DNA form, the CDR3 reads TGTGCCAGCATGGGGCAGGACTCCTACGAGCAGTACTTC. The chain couples TRBV19 to TRBJ2-7; TRBD1 might be the D (5 bases). The V gene lost 9 bases and the J gene lost 0 bases, with 12 bases spanning the gap. This CDR3 comprises 13 residues. Germline V lookup: CDR1 LNHDA, CDR2 SQIVND (reference sequence).